This TCR beta chain came from a study of blood T cells in healthy people across ages. Findings and limits, study-wide: Getting older went along with TCR beta diversity per million T cells dropping roughly linearly.

As for this clonotype: Antigen specificity is unknown.

The CDR3 has 13 residues. V was shortened by 6 bases and J by 6 bases, with 17 bases between the two germline ends. The germline V gene encodes CDR1 SQVTM and CDR2 ANQGSEA. The study recruited healthy Caucasian donors from Russia who were aged roughly 6 to 95. No fewer than 7 million PBMCs went into each sample. Per sample, at least 5 micrograms of total RNA were extracted. A second PCR, run for about 6 to 12 cycles, used a sample-barcoded 5' primer plus a J-beta primer mix. Each CDR3 protein is one row after TCRdb ran MiXCR on the 5' RACE reads. The repertoire includes hundreds of thousands of distinct CDR3 sequences, 27% of them detected once, and around 30% sits in the top ten.

This receptor was obtained from a woman in her 70s in good health. This chain links TRBV29-1 with TRBJ1-2, with a possible D match to TRBD1 (6 bases). Sequenced sample: blood. CDR3 sequence reads: CSVRRGGWDGYTF. The CDR3 DNA is TGCAGCGTGCGCCGGGGGGGCTGGGATGGCTACACCTTC.